Below are 8 T cell receptor beta chains sequenced from a single sample in a study of radiotherapy plus CTLA-4 blockade in lung cancer. Libraries were prepared by immunoSEQ multiplex PCR; TCRdb keeps only in-frame clonotypes and omits some of them. Of roughly 90,000 clones detected, 88% appear once; the ten largest clones hold under 5.5%. The sample here was peripheral blood, taken from a patient treated with radiotherapy plus ipilimumab. These receptor sequences come from a human donor with non-small cell lung cancer that progressed on radiotherapy plus ipilimumab.

The V and J genes are TRBV11-3 and TRBJ1-1, with TRBD1 identical over 8 bases. The V segment lost 5 bases and the J segment 4 bases; nucleotides outside the gene matches: 15. Germline V gives CDR1 SGHNT, CDR2 YENEEA. The CDR3 length is 17 residues. As DNA, the CDR3 is TGTGCCAGCAGCACCGGACAGGGAAAAAGGTGGGCCACTGAAGCTTTCTTT. Residues: CASSTGQGKRWATEAFF.

The V and J genes are TRBV30 and TRBJ1-5; D is unclear. The CDR3 sequence is 16 residues long. Germline assignment: CDR1 GTSNPN and CDR2 SVGIG (reference sequence). The V and J ends lost 1 base and 0 bases respectively, with 13 bases between them. The CDR3 bases are TGTGCCTGGAGTGAGTATGGGCGGATTAGCAATCAGCCCCAGCATTTT. Its translation: CAWSEYGRISNQPQHF.

V usage is TRBV6-5 and J usage is TRBJ1-5; D remains unclear. V lost 7 bases, J lost 1 base, and 14 bases lay in between. The V gene's germline CDR1 is MNHEY and CDR2 SVGAGI. The CDR3 loop spans 15 amino acids. CDR3 sequence: CASKRGTQSNQPQHF. CDR3 DNA sequence: TGTGCCAGCAAAAGAGGTACACAGAGCAATCAGCCCCAGCATTTT.

The CDR3 DNA is TGTGCCAGTGCGACGGACAGGCCTAACTATGGCTACACCTTC. Its translation: CASATDRPNYGYTF. The chain employs TRBV7-2 and TRBJ1-2; 7 bases align to TRBD1. V lost 9 bases to trimming and J lost 0 bases; unmatched junction nucleotides: 7. The CDR3 runs 14 residues. Looked up from germline, CDR1 is SGHTA and CDR2 is FQGNSA. The complete variable domain, with remaining parts taken from reference TRBV7-2 and TRBJ1-2, reads GAGVSQSPSNKVTEKGKDVELRCDPISGHTALYWYRQSLGQGLEFLIYFQGNSAPDKSGLPSDRFSAERTGGSVSTLTIQRTQQEDSAVYLCASATDRPNYGYTFGSGTRLTVV.

The gene calls are TRBV19 and TRBJ1-4, with 7 bases identical to TRBD1. Trimming took 5 bases from V and 6 from J; bases not matched to a gene: 12. Germline V CDR1 and CDR2: LNHDA, SQIVND (reference sequence). This CDR3 contains 16 residues. The CDR3 DNA sequence: TGTGCCAGTAGTTTAACCCCCCAGGGGGTCTATGAAAAACTGTTTTTT. As protein: CASSLTPQGVYEKLFF.

This chain connects TRBV30 to TRBJ2-2, with a possible D match to TRBD1 (6 bases). Deletions cut 1 base from V and 5 bases from J, with 14 bases between. The CDR3 sequence is 15 residues long. CDR1 is GTSNPN and CDR2 is SVGIG in the germline V gene (reference sequence). CDR3 residues: CAWSAVQGKTGELFF. The CDR3 DNA reads as TGTGCCTGGAGTGCAGTACAGGGAAAAACCGGGGAGCTGTTTTTT.

The chain recombines TRBV9 with TRBJ2-6; no definite D call. V was trimmed by 4 bases and J by 0 bases, leaving 8 bases between them. CDR3 size: 15 residues. Germline loops: CDR1 SGDLS, CDR2 YYNGEE. CDR3 DNA: TGTGCCAGCAGCTTTCACCCCTCTGGGGCCAACGTCCTGACTTTC. Translating gives CASSFHPSGANVLTF.

The rearrangement uses TRBV2 and TRBJ2-7, with 13 nucleotides matching TRBD2. After removal of 6 bases from V and 2 bases from J, the junction contained 13 bases not matched to a gene. CDR1 is SNHLY and CDR2 is FYNNEI in the germline V gene. This CDR3 contains 18 residues. CDR3 residues: CASRPGTSGNGRTYEQYF. DNA of the CDR3: TGTGCCAGCAGGCCCGGGACTAGCGGGAACGGAAGGACCTACGAGCAGTACTTC.